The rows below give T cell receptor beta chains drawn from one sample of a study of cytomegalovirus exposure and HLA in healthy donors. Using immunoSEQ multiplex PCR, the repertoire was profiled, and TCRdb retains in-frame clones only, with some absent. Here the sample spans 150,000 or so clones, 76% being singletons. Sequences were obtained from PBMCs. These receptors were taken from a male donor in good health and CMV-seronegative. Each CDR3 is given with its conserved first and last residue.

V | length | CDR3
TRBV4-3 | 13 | CASSQSQGYEQYF
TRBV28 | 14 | CATWDGGSGNTIYF
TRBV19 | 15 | CASSTGTGGPYEQYF
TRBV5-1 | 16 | CASSLGTATSNQPQHF
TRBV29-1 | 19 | CSVATYTPGGTSGSYEQYF
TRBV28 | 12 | CASSSNRQPQHF
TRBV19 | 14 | CASVKALYNQPQHF
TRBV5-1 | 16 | CASSLAVGGKTDTQYF
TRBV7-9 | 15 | CASSSDREGNQPQHF
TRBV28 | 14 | CASSRGGPTYEQYF
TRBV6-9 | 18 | CASSYPLAGGGGTGELFF
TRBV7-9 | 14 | CSSSLKGGRETQYF
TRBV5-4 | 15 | CASSLPGGDIYGYTF
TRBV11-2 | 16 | CASSSPQDRAEDTQYF
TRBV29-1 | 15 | CSVWGTGGSSAEAFF
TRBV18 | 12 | CASSSGNSPLHF
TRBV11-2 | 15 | CASSLGTGGFGELFF
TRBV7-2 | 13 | CASSLTGGNGYTF
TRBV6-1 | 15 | CASSEPGAGGEKLFF
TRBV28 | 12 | CASSEGYYEQYF
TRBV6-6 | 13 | CASNRDRDYEQYF
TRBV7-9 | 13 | CASSLNSYTEAFF
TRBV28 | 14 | CASSPGTDSTEQYF
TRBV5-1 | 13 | CASSSGQYNEQFF
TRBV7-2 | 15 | CASSNEDRIFQPQHF
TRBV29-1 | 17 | CSVVGTSGVPSTDTQYF
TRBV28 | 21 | CANKQGIPPTSGIGAKNIQYF
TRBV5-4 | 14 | CASSLALAEETQYF
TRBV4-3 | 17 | CASSQGRGWQGTYEQYF
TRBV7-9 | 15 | CASRPLGSPNTEAFF
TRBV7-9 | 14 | CASSFTTGTYEQYF
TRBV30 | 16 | CAWSPADRGYANEQFF
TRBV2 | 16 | CASSLLAGGEAGELFF
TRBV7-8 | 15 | CASSSGQGRNTEAFF
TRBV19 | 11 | CASSIGEEQYF
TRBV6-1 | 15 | CASSLTLLGNSPLHF
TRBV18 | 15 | CASSPSGQSPYEQYF
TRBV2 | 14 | CASSAQGLNTEAFF
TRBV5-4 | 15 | CASSIWDRGIGGYTF
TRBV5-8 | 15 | CASSSTGIRNQPQHF
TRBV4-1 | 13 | CASSPPLEGGYTF
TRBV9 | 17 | CASSVGQGARLNTEAFF
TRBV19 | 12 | CASSIGGDEQFF
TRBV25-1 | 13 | CASSSGSSYEQYF
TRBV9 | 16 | CASSVRLAASTDTQYF
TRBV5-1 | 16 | CASSLAGTGISDEQYF
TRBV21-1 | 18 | CASSKVGSGHPVSYEQYF
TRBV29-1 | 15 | CSVDPSGGDYNEQFF